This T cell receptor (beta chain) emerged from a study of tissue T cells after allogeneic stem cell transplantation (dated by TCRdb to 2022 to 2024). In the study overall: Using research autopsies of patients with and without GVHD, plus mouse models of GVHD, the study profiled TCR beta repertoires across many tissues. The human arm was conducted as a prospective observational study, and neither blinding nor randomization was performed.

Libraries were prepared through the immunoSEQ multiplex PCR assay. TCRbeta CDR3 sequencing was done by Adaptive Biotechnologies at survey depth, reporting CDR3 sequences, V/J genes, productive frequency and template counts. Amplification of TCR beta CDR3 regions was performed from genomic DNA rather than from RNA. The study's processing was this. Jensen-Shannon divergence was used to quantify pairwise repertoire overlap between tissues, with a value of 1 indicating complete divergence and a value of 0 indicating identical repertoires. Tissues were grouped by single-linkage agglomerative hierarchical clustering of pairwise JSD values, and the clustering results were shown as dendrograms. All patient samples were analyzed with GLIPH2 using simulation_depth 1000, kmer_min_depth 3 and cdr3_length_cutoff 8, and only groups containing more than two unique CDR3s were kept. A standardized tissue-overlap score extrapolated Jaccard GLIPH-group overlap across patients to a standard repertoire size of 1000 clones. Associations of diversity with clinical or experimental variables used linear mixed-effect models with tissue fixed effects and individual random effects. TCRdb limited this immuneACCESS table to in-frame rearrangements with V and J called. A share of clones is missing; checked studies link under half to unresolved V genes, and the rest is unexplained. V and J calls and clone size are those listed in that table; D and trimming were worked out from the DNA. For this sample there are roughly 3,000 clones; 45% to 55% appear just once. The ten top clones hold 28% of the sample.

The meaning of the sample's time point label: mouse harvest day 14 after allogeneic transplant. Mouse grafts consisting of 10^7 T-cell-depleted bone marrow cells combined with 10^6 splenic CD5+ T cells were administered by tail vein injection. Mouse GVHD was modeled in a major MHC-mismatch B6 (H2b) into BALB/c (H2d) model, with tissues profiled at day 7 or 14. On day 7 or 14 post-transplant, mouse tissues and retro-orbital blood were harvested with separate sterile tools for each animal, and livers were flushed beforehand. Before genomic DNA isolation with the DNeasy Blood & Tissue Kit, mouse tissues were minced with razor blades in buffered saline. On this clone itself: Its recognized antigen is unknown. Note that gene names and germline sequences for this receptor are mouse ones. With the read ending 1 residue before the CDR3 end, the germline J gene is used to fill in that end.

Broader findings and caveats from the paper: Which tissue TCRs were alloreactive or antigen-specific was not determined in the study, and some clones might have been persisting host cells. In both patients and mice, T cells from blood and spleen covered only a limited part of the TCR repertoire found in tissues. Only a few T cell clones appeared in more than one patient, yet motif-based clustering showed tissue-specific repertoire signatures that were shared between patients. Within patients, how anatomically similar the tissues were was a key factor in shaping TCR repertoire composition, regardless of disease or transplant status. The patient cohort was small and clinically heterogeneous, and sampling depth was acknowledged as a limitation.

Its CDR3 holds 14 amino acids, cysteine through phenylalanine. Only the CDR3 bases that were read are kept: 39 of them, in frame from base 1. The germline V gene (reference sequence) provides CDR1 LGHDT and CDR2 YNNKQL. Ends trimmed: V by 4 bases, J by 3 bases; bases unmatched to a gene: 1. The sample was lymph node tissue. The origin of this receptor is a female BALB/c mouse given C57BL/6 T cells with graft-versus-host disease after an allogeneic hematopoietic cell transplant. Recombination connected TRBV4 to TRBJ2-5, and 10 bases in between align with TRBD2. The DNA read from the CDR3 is TGTGCCAGCAGCTTGGACTGGGGGCAAGACACCCAGTAC. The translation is CASSLDWGQDTQY. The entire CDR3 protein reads CASSLDWGQDTQYF.